This TCR beta chain was found in a study of blood T cell repertoires in COVID-19. The ends were cut back, 8 bases at V and 0 bases at J, with 11 bases in the middle. CDR1 and CDR2 (germline): KGHSH, LQKENI. The CDR3 extends over 14 amino acids. The authors' processing: For nucleated cells, counts were estimated from reference gene primer amplification. Data came from immunoSEQ multiplex PCR; TCRdb stores just in-frame clones and leaves some out. The V and J calls and the clone size are those of that table, but D and trimming were determined from the DNA. The profile shows fewer than 200,000 clones, 75% to 90% of them singletons. The Seattle site enrolled patients during active infection and followed them longitudinally.

The receptor was isolated from a woman between 65 and 79 years old with COVID-19, enrolled during active disease. The sample comprised peripheral blood. The rearrangement links TRBV18 to TRBJ1-5; tentative D call: TRBD1 (5 bases). The CDR3 region has the DNA TGTGCCAGCGCCACAGGAAATAGCAATCAGCCCCAGCATTTT. The encoded protein is CASATGNSNQPQHF.